The entry below gives a single T cell receptor (beta chain) sequence along with its context. In the PCR, 60 Vbeta and 13 Jbeta primers were used. The data were produced by immunoSEQ multiplex PCR, yet TCRdb's version contains in-frame clones alone and is incomplete. The table has about 170,000 clones, 75% to 90% seen once. Germline CDR1 and CDR2: SGHRS and YFSETQ. Trimming took off 4 bases at V and 2 bases at J, with 14 bases between the two ends. This CDR3 region has 15 residues. This specimen comes from a study of cytomegalovirus exposure and HLA in healthy donors. The sequence derives from a male donor in good health and CMV-seronegative. V usage is TRBV5-1 and J usage is TRBJ2-3, with a tentative D call TRBD1 (6 bases). Sequences were obtained from PBMCs. For the CDR3, the DNA is TGCGCCAGCAGCACCAGGACAGAGCCCACAGATACGCAGTATTTT. Translation gives CASSTRTEPTDTQYF.